The source of this TCR beta chain is a study of blood T cell repertoires in COVID-19. Whole-study context: Whether acute or convalescent, the COVID-19 samples came from the United States, Italy and Spain. The analysed material was cDNA or gDNA that came from T cells, B-cell-depleted T cells, or PBMCs.

Trimming removed 8 bases from V and 9 bases from J, with 10 bases in between. Germline V lookup: CDR1 KGHDR, CDR2 SFDVKD. The CDR3 consists of 11 residues. In the original processing: The assay estimated nucleated cells by amplifying reference gene primers. Profiled with immunoSEQ multiplex PCR; TCRdb holds only in-frame clones, not every one. That table gives V, J and clone size, and the DNA gave D and trimming. The sample records about 260,000 clones, 87% being singletons. Only one count was recorded for this clone. The sample taken for sequencing was peripheral blood. This clonotype was obtained from a woman aged 50 to 65 who had recovered from COVID-19. This chain uses TRBV24-1 with TRBJ2-1; D might be TRBD1 (5 bases). As DNA, the CDR3 is TGTGCCACCACGGAAAGGGGTGAGCAGTTCTTC. Translating it yields CATTERGEQFF.